The present entry profiles one T cell receptor beta chain with its context. The record originates from a study of blood T cell repertoires in COVID-19. Study in general: Samples representing acute and convalescent COVID-19 were sourced from the United States, Italy and Spain.

Authors' analysis steps: Nucleated cell number was recorded as an estimate derived from reference gene primer amplification. Using immunoSEQ multiplex PCR, the repertoire was profiled, and TCRdb retains in-frame clones only, with some absent. V, J and clone size derive from that table, while D and trimming were established from the DNA sequence. The data contain over 45,000 clones, 91% of them singletons. This CDR3 contains 16 residues. V was shortened by 0 bases and J by 0 bases, with 10 bases between the two germline ends. The germline V gene has CDR1 LGHNA and CDR2 YSLEER. The V and J genes are TRBV4-3 and TRBJ2-3; D remains unclear. The sequenced sample was peripheral blood. The receptor comes from a woman aged 55-70 years with active or convalescent COVID-19. CDR3 DNA: TGCGCCAGCAGCCAAGATGGCTCCGCTAGCACAGATACGCAGTATTTT. Residues: CASSQDGSASTDTQYF.